The rows below give T cell receptor beta chains drawn from one sample of a study of blood T cell repertoires in COVID-19. The protocol was immunoSEQ multiplex PCR, while the TCRdb copy is restricted to in-frame clones and leaves out a portion. The sample carries over 200,000 clones, roughly 86% recorded once. Input material: peripheral blood. The receptor set was obtained from a woman in her thirties with acute or convalescent COVID-19. Each CDR3 is given with its conserved first and last residue. A D gene is named only where the DNA matches it firmly. Not all rows give a size; the values are once, few, many and, for expanded clones, a class.

TRBJ2-1 TRBD2 . TRBV6-5 TGTGCCAGCAGTCACCGACTCGTCAGCGGGAGCGTGGTCTTC CASSHRLVSGSVVF
TRBJ1-1 . . TRBV7-2 TGTGCCAGCAGCTTAGGGCCAGGGCGTTTGAACACTGAAGCTTTCTTT CASSLGPGRLNTEAFF
TRBJ2-3 . . TRBV5-1 TGCGCCAGCAGCCTGGGACCGACTCGCACAGATACGCAGTATTTT CASSLGPTRTDTQYF
TRBJ1-4 . . TRBV2 TGTGCCAGCATACGGGAGGGTATGGCTAATGAAAAACTGTTTTTT CASIREGMANEKLFF
TRBJ2-5 . . TRBV5-6 TGTGCCAGCAGCTTCTCTTCCTCTAGGGGTGAGACCCAGTACTTC CASSFSSSRGETQYF
TRBJ1-6 . . TRBV9 TGTGCCAGCAGCGTAGGACTGGATAATTCACCCCTCCACTTT CASSVGLDNSPLHF
TRBJ2-3 TRBD2 . TRBV7-2 TGTGCCAGCAGCTTTCCCGGGAGGGCCACAGATACGCAGTATTTT CASSFPGRATDTQYF
TRBJ1-6 . . TRBV6-4 TGTGCCAGCAGTGACTGGCAGGGCCCCCAGAATTCACCCCTCCACTTT CASSDWQGPQNSPLHF
TRBJ2-3 TRBD2 . TRBV27 TGTGCCAGCAGTTTTGTGGGAGGGCCTGCAGATACGCAGTATTTT CASSFVGGPADTQYF
TRBJ1-1 . once TRBV7-8 TGTGCCAGCAGCTCCAAGTCGGTCCAGAACACTGAAGCTTTCTTT CASSSKSVQNTEAFF
TRBJ1-4 . . TRBV11-3 TGTGCCAGCAGATCTGAACCGGGAGGATACGAAAAACTGTTTTTT CASRSEPGGYEKLFF
TRBJ1-4 . . TRBV19 TGTGCCAGTAGTATGGACAAATTGAGTGAAAAACTGTTTTTT CASSMDKLSEKLFF
TRBJ2-5 . . TRBV12-3/TRBV12-4 TGTGCCAGCACGATTCTACGCGAGACCCAGTACTTC CASTILRETQYF
TRBJ1-5 . . TRBV21-1 TGTGCCAGCAGCAACAGGTTTAGCAATCAGCCCCAGCATTTT CASSNRFSNQPQHF
TRBJ1-3 . . TRBV6-5 TGTGCCAGCAGCAGGTTCCCGGGAACTGGAAACACCATATATTTT CASSRFPGTGNTIYF
TRBJ2-7 . many TRBV6-5 TGTGCCAGCAGTTTAATAAGAGACTACGAGCAGTACTTC CASSLIRDYEQYF
TRBJ2-1 TRBD1 . TRBV24-1 TGTGCCACCAGTGATTTGGGACAGGGGGCCGAGAATGAGCAGTTCTTC CATSDLGQGAENEQFF
TRBJ2-1 TRBD2 . TRBV25-1 TGTGCCAGCAGTTGGAGCGGGGTCCCCGGAGTTCAGCAGTTCTTC CASSWSGVPGVQQFF
TRBJ2-7 TRBD2 . TRBV7-9 TGTGCCAGCAGCTTAAATTTAGGGACTAGCGGCTACGAGCAGTACTTC CASSLNLGTSGYEQYF
TRBJ1-1 . . TRBV4-3 TGCGCCAGCAGCCAGCACGGACAGAACACTGAAGCTTTCTTT CASSQHGQNTEAFF